This T cell receptor beta chain stems from a study of CD4+ T cells in melanoma. Overall study findings and caveats: CD8+ T cell, macrophage and B cell function reportedly correlated with neoantigen-specific CD4+ T cells. Reportedly, melanoma neoantigen-specific CD4+ T cells showed varied differentiation states.

The germline CDR1 and CDR2 sequences are SGHNT and YYREEE (reference sequence). Trimming removed 5 bases at V and 5 bases at J, with 4 bases between. The CDR3 consists of 11 residues. Points on this clone: Its antigen is unidentified.

TCRdb's table, derived via immunoSEQ multiplex PCR, lists solely in-frame clones and lacks some. The data show roughly 20,000 clones, around 80% seen once. V and J are TRBV5-4 and TRBJ2-2; D remains ambiguous. Sequencing used cells from a culture (not recorded whether cultured in vitro). This receptor was taken from a human donor with melanoma. This chain's CDR3 is CASSQTGELFF. As DNA, the CDR3 is TGTGCCAGCAGTCAAACCGGGGAGCTGTTTTTT.